The 7 T cell receptor beta chains presented below share a single source sample, sequenced in a study of CD8+CD57+ T cells in acquired aplastic anemia. Genomic DNA was employed as the template in profiling TCR beta VDJ and CDR3. TCRdb re-analysed the reads in MiXCR, keeping a single row per CDR3 protein. The sample consists of just over 450,000 distinct CDR3 sequences, more than 25% of them appearing once. Sequenced patients had shown CD8+CD57+ cell expansion by flow cytometry. Sequencing was carried out using sorted CD4+, CD8+, or CD8+CD57+ T cells (not recorded which) from PBMCs. The receptors shown here come from a human donor with aplastic anemia.

This clonotype was seen a few times. This rearrangement joins TRBV25-1 to TRBJ1-1; 9 bases line up with TRBD1. CDR1 is MGHDK and CDR2 is SYGVNS in the germline V gene. Trimming removed 6 bases from V and 3 bases from J; junction bases left unmatched: 8. The CDR3 is 15 amino acids. In nucleotides, the CDR3 is TGTGCCAGCAGCCCCTCGGGACAGGGATACACTGAAGCTTTCTTT. It yields the protein CASSPSGQGYTEAFF. The whole variable domain, remainder taken from reference TRBV25-1 and TRBJ1-1, is EADIYQTPRYLVIGTGKKITLECSQTMGHDKMYWYQQDPGMELHLIHYSYGVNSTEKGDLSSESTVSRIRTEHFPLTLESARPSHTSQYLCASSPSGQGYTEAFFGQGTRLTVV.

This clonotype has ten or more counts. The chain combines TRBV7-2 with TRBJ1-1; D gene unclear. CDR1 and CDR2 from the germline V gene are SGHTA and FQGNSA. This CDR3 comprises 11 residues. With 2 bases removed from V and 8 bases from J, the gap between germline ends came to 6 bases. The CDR3 spells CASSLSGEAFF. The DNA for the CDR3 is TGTGCCAGCAGCTTATCGGGGGAAGCTTTCTTT.

The V gene is TRBV6-1, the J gene TRBJ2-5, with 7 bases that match TRBD1. The CDR3 length is 15 residues. Germline CDR1 reads MNHNS; CDR2 reads SASEGT. The V and J ends lost 8 bases and 4 bases, in that order; junction bases with no gene match: 13. The CDR3 coding sequence is TGTGCCAGCCGCGTGGCAGGGGGATTTGGAGAGACCCAGTACTTC. Its protein product is CASRVAGGFGETQYF.

This clonotype was observed a handful of times. J is TRBJ2-1 and V is TRBV20-1, with 16 bases matching TRBD2. Germline V lookup: CDR1 DFQATT, CDR2 SNEGSKA (reference sequence). Trimming cost V 7 bases and J 9 bases; bases outside gene matches: 9. CDR3 length: 15 amino acids. The CDR3 spells CSVRPGTSGGVEQFF. CDR3 coding DNA: TGCAGTGTCAGGCCCGGGACTAGCGGGGGGGTTGAGCAGTTCTTC.

Note on this clonotype: A much larger clone differs from this one at a single base, so this may be a read error. V and J are TRBV20-1 and TRBJ2-7; 12 bases align to TRBD2. V was clipped by 4 bases and J by 11 bases; unmatched bases: 6. Germline V gene data show CDR1 as DFQATT and CDR2 as SNEGSKA (reference sequence). CDR3 length: 12 amino acids. CDR3 coding DNA: TGCAGTGCTAAGACTAGCGGGGGACTGGAGTACTTC. Protein sequence: CSAKTSGGLEYF.

This clonotype was detected a few times. The gene calls are TRBV20-1 and TRBJ2-1, with TRBD2 matching 7 bases. V lost 1 base to trimming and J lost 4 bases; unmatched junction nucleotides: 13. This CDR3 has 17 amino acids. Per germline, CDR1 DFQATT and CDR2 SNEGSKA (reference sequence). DNA of the CDR3: TGCAGTGCTAGAGTCTATTCGGCGGGAGCAGGGTACAATGAGCAGTTCTTC. Amino acids: CSARVYSAGAGYNEQFF.

This clonotype has just a few counts. The chain has TRBV19 and TRBJ1-6, with D perhaps TRBD1 (6 bases). The CDR3 spans 15 residues. V gave up 5 bases and J gave up 9 bases, with 17 bases separating them. CDR1 is LNHDA and CDR2 is SQIVND in the germline V gene (reference sequence). The CDR3 nucleotides are TGTGCCAGTAGTTGGGGGGGGCACTTGCGTTCACCCCTCCACTTT. Its protein is CASSWGGHLRSPLHF.